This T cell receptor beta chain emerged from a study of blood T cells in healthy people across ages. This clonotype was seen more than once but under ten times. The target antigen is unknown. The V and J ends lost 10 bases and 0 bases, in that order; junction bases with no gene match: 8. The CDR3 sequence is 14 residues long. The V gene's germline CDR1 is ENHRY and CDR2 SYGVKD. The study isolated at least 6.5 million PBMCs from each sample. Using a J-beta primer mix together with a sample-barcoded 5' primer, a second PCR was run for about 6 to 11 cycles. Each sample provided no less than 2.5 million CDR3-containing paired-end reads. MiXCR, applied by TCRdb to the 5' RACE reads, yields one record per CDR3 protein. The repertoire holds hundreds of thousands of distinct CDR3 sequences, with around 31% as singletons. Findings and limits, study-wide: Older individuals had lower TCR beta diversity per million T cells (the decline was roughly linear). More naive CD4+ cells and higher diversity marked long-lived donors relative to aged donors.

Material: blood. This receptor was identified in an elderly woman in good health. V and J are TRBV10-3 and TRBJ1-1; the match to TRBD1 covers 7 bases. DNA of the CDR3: TGTGCCACAGTAATGGGACAGCTGAACACTGAAGCTTTCTTT. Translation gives CATVMGQLNTEAFF.